Shown below are 4 T cell receptor beta chains from a single sample sequenced in a study of blood T cell repertoires in COVID-19. Profiled with immunoSEQ multiplex PCR; TCRdb holds only in-frame clones, not every one. Found here are roughly 250,000 clones, around 82% of them singletons; the top ten hold 4.9%. The sequenced material came from peripheral blood. These receptors all stem from a woman over 75 with active or convalescent COVID-19.

This chain links TRBV18 with TRBJ1-1; D is unresolved. The CDR3 runs to 14 residues. Germline loops: CDR1 KGHSH, CDR2 LQKENI. Trimming removed 6 bases at V and 2 bases at J, with 13 bases between. Written as DNA, the CDR3 is TGTGCCAGCTCCCCCACAGAAGTCAACACTGAAGCTTTCTTT. This translates into CASSPTEVNTEAFF.

The rearrangement uses TRBV2 and TRBJ1-1; TRBD1 agrees at 7 bases. CDR3 length: 14 amino acids. Losses at the gene ends were 3 bases for V and 7 bases for J; bases not matched to a gene: 8. Germline V lookup: CDR1 SNHLY, CDR2 FYNNEI. The CDR3: CASSENTGAREAFF. For the CDR3, the DNA is TGTGCCAGCAGTGAGAATACAGGGGCTCGTGAAGCTTTCTTT.

This chain links TRBV28 with TRBJ1-2; D is perhaps TRBD1 (5 bases). The V gene lost 7 bases and the J gene lost 2 bases, with 20 bases spanning the gap. CDR1 is MDHEN and CDR2 is SYDVKM in the germline V gene. The CDR3 is 16 amino acids. CDR3 protein: CASTPMRAGLNYGYTF. CDR3 bases: TGTGCCAGCACCCCAATGAGAGCAGGGCTGAACTATGGCTACACCTTC.

The CDR3 coding sequence is TGTGCCAGCTCATCGTACCCGCCGGGACAGACTATAGCCAAAAACATTCAGTACTTC. Its protein product is CASSSYPPGQTIAKNIQYF. This rearrangement joins TRBV18 to TRBJ2-4, with 7 bases that match TRBD1. The CDR3 has 19 residues. Per the germline V gene, CDR1 is KGHSH and CDR2 is LQKENI. V was pared by 5 bases and J by 0 bases, with 16 bases of the junction left unmatched.